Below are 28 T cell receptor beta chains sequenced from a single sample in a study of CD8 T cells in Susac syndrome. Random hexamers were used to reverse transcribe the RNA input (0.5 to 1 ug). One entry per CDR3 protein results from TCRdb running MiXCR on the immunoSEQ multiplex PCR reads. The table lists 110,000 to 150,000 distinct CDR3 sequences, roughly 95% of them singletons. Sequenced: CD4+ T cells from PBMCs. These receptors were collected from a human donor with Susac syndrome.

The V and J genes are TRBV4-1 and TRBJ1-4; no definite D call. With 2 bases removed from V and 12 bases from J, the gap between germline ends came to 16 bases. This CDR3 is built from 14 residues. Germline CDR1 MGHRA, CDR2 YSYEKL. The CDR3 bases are TGCGCCAGCAGCCAACCTAAGACCGCCCGGGAACTGTTTTTT. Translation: CASSQPKTARELFF.

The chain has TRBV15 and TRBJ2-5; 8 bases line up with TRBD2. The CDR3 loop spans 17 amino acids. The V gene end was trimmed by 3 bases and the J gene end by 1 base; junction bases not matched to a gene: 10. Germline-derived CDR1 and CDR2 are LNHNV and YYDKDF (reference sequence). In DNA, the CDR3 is TGTGCCACCAGCAGGGCTCCTGCAACTAGCGGCCAAGAGACCCAGTACTTC. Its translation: CATSRAPATSGQETQYF.

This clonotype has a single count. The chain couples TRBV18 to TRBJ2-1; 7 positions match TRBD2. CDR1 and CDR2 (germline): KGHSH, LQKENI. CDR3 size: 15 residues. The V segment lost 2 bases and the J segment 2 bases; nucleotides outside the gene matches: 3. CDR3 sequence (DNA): TGTGCCAGCTCACCAAGGACTAGGGCCTACAATGAGCAGTTCTTC. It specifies CASSPRTRAYNEQFF.

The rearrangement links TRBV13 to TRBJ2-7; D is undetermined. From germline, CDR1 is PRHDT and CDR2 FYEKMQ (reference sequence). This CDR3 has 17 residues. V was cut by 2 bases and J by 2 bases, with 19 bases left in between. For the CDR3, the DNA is TGTGCCAGCAGCTTACGGTCCCCCGGGTGGGGAACCTACGAGCAGTACTTC. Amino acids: CASSLRSPGWGTYEQYF.

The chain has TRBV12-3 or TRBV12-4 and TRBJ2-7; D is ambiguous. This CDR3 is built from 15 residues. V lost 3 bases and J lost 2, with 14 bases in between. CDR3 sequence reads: CASSLIGLSPYEQYF. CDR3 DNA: TGTGCCAGCAGTTTGATAGGTTTGAGCCCCTACGAGCAGTACTTC.

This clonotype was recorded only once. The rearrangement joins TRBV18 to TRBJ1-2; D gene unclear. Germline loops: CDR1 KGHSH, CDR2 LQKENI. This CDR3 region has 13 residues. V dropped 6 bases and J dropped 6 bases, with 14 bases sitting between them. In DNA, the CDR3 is TGTGCCAGCTCCCCGCGACCGTCAGATGGCTACACCTTC. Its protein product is CASSPRPSDGYTF.

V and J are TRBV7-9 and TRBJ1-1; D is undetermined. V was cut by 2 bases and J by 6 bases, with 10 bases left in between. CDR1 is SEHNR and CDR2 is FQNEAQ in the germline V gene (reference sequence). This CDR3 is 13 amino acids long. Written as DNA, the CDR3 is TGTGCCAGCAGCTTAAGCATCACGTCTGAAGCTTTCTTT. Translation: CASSLSITSEAFF.

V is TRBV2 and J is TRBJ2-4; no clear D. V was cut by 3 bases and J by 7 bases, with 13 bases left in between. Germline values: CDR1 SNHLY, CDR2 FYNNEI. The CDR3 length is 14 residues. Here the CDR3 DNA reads TGTGCCAGCAGTGAGAAGGAAAGGGTCAACATTCAGTACTTC. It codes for CASSEKERVNIQYF.

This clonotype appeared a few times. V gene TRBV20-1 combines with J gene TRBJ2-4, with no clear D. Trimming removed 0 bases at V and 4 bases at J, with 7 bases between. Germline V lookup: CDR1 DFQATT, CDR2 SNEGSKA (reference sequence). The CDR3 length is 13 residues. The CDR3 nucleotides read TGCAGTGCTAGAGAGTTGGCAAAAAACATTCAGTACTTC. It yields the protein CSARELAKNIQYF.

The CDR3 DNA is TGTGCCAGCAGTCCAAAGCGGGCCTATGGCTACACCTTC. Its protein product is CASSPKRAYGYTF. V gene TRBV27 combines with J gene TRBJ1-2, with D unresolved. This CDR3 is 13 amino acids long. V was cut by 5 bases and J by 4 bases, with 11 bases left in between. Germline lookup yields CDR1 MNHEY and CDR2 SMNVEV (reference sequence).

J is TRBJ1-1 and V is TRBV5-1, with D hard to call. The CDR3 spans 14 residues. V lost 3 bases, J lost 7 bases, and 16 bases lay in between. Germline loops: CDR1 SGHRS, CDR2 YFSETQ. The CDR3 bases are TGCGCCAGCAGCTCACAAGGCTTTGCGAATGAAGCTTTCTTT. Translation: CASSSQGFANEAFF.

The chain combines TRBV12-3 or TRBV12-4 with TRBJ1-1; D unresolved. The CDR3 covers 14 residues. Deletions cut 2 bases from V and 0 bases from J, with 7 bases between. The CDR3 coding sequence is TGTGCCAGCAGTTTAAGGCATATGAACACTGAAGCTTTCTTT. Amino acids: CASSLRHMNTEAFF.

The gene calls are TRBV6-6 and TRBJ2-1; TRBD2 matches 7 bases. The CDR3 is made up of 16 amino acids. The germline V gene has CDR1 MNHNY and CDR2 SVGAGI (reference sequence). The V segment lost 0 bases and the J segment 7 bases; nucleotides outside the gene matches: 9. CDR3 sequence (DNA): TGTGCCAGCAGTTACTCAGCGGGGCGTGATAGGAATGAGCAGTTCTTC. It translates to CASSYSAGRDRNEQFF.

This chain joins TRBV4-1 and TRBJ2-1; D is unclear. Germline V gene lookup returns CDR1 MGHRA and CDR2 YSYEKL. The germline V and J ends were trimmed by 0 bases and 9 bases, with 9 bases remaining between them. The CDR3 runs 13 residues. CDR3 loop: CASSQDQVGEQFF. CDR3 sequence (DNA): TGCGCCAGCAGCCAAGATCAGGTTGGTGAGCAGTTCTTC.

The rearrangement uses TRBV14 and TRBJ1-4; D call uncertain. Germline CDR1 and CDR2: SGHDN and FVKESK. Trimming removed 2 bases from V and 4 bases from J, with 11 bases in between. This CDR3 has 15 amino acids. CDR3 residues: CASSQYGLRNEKLFF. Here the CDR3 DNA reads TGTGCCAGCAGCCAATACGGACTCCGTAATGAAAAACTGTTTTTT.

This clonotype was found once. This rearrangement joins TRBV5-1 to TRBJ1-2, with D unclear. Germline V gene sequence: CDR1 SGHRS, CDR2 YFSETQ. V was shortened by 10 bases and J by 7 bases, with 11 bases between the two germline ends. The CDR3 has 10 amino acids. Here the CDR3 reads CAGSAIGYTF. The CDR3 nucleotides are TGCGCCGGATCGGCCATTGGCTACACCTTC.

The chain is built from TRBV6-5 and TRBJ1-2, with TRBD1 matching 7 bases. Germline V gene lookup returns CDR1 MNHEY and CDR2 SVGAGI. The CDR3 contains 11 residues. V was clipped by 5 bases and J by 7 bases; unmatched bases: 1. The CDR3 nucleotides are TGTGCCAGCAGTGACAGGGTTGGCTACACCTTC. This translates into CASSDRVGYTF.

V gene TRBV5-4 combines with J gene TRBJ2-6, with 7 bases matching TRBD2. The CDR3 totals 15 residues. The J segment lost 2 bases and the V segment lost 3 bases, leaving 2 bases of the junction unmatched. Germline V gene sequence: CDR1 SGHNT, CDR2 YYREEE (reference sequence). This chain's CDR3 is CASSWGGTGANVLTF. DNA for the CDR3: TGTGCCAGCAGCTGGGGGGGTACTGGGGCCAACGTCCTGACTTTC.

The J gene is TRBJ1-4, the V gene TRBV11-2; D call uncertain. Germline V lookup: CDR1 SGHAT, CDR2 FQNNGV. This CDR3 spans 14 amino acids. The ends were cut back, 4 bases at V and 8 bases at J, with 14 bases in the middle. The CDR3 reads CASSSSSGSEKLFF. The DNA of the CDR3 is TGTGCCAGCAGCTCCTCCTCGGGGAGCGAAAAACTGTTTTTT.

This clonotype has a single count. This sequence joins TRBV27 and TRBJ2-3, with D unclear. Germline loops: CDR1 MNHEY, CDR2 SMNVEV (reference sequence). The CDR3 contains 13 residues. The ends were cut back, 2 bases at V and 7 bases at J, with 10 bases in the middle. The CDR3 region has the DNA TGTGCCAGCAGTTTAGACGGAAGGAATACGCAGTATTTT. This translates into CASSLDGRNTQYF.

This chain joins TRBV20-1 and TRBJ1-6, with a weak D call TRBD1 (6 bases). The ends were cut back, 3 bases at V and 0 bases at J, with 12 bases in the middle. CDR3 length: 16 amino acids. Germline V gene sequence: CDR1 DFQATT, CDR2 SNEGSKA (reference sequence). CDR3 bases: TGCAGTGCTAGGCAAACAGGGAGCTCCTATAATTCACCCCTCCACTTT. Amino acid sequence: CSARQTGSSYNSPLHF.

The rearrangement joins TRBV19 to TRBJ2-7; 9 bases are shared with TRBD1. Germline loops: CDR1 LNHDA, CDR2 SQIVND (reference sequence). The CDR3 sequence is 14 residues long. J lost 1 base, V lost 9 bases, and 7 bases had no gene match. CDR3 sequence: CASHPGTGSYEQYF. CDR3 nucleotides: TGTGCCAGCCACCCCGGGACAGGGTCCTACGAGCAGTACTTC.

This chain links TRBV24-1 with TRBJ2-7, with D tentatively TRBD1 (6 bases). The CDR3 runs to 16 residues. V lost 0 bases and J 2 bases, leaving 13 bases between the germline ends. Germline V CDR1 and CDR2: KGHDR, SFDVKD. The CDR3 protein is CATSDLQGPSPYEQYF. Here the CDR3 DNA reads TGTGCCACCAGTGATTTGCAGGGGCCAAGTCCCTACGAGCAGTACTTC.

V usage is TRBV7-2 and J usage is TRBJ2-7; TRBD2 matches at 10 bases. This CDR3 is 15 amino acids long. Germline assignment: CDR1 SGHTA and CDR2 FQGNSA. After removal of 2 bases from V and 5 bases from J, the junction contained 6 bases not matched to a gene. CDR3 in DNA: TGTGCCAGCAGCTTAAAGACCCTAGCGGGAGACGAGCAGTACTTC. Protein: CASSLKTLAGDEQYF.

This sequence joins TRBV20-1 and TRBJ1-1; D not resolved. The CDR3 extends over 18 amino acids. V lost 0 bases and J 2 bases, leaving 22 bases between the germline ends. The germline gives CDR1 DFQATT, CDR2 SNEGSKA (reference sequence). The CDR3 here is CSARDQKDEGRANTEAFF. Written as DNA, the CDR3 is TGCAGTGCTAGAGATCAAAAAGACGAAGGAAGGGCAAACACTGAAGCTTTCTTT.

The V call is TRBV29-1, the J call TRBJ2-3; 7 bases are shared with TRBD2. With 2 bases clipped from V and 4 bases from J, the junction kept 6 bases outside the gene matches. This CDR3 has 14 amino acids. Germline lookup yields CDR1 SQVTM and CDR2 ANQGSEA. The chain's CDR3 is CSVEFGLVADTQYF. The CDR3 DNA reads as TGCAGCGTTGAATTTGGACTAGTCGCAGATACGCAGTATTTT.

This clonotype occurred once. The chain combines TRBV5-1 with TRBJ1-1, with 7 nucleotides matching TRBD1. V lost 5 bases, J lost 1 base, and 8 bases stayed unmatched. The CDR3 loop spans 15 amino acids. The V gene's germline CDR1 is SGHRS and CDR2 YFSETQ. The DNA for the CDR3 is TGCGCCAGCAGGGGGACCGGGACAGCGAACACTGAAGCTTTCTTT. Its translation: CASRGTGTANTEAFF. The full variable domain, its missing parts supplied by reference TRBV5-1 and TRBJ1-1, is KAGVTQTPRYLIKTRGQQVTLSCSPISGHRSVSWYQQTPGQGLQFLFEYFSETQRNKGNFPGRFSGRQFSNSRSEMNVSTLELGDSALYLCASRGTGTANTEAFFGQGTRLTVV.

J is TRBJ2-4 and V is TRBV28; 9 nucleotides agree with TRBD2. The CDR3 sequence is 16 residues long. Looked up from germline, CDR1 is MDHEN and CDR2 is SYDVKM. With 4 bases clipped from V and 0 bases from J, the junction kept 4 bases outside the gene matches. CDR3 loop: CASSSTSGLAKNIQYF. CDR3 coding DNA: TGTGCCAGCAGTTCGACTAGCGGCCTAGCCAAAAACATTCAGTACTTC.